This T cell receptor beta chain appears in the sequencing data of a study of post-analysis software for immune sequencing data (dated by TCRdb to between 2015 and 2017). Describing the broader study: Relapsing-remitting, secondary progressive and progressive-relapsing multiple sclerosis were recorded as disease courses, and subtype annotation was lacking for some patients. The patient repertoires were set against under 12 previously published healthy control repertoires from donors whose ages ranged from 6 to 25 years. A subset of samples was prepared in parallel using single-end sample barcoding, then pooled and co-amplified after Illumina adapter ligation. Points the paper makes about the study in general: Multiple sclerosis patients had significantly lower normalized Chao1 diversity than controls, a result that suggests substantial peripheral T-cell clonal expansion. Patients showed significantly higher frequencies than controls for 4 or 5 TRBV segments, among them TRBV5-6, TRBV5-1 and TRBV20-1. When samples were clustered directly using the F measure, samples prepared in the same batch co-clustered strongly, which prompted a batch-effect correction. The control group was slightly older than the multiple sclerosis patient group.

The library was built by means of PCR. This sample was sequenced with an Illumina HiSeq 2500. To reduce PCR and sequencing biases, unique molecular identifiers were built into the TCR beta cDNA libraries. Approximately 500,000 cDNA molecules were obtained for every 1 to 10 million input T cells, so each molecule roughly corresponded to one T cell. The patient libraries were prepared and sequenced with the same protocol used for the earlier healthy control dataset. Within a given batch, samples were prepared together, multiplexed and sequenced on the same HiSeq lane. Turning to the authors' computational methods: Raw barcoded reads were processed with MIGEC, discarding single-read molecular identifier groups before consensus assembly and CDR3 extraction. Clonotype tables were post-analysed with VDJtools, and diversity was normalized by down-sampling all datasets to the smallest sample size. In repertoire overlap clustering, CDR3 amino acid sequences, but not nucleotide sequences, were matched to correct batch-related cross-sample contamination. Clones were called with MiXCR by TCRdb after fastp trimmed the public reads at Q25, and only in-frame beta chains were retained. Every distinct CDR3 protein forms one entry, paired with its most common genes and DNA. None of the V and J calls come from the authors' own analysis; TCRdb made them. Across this sample there are 750,000 to 950,000 distinct CDR3 sequences, with just over 45% seen only once. Around 4.7% of the sample comes from the top ten.

As concerns this clonotype: Its antigen is not yet known. Base quality data are lacking; no much larger clone is found one base away.

CDR1 and CDR2 (SGDLS, YYNGEE) derive from the germline V gene. Trimming costs V 4 bases and J 1 base, and their ends lie 20 bases apart. Counted from cysteine to phenylalanine, this CDR3 has 17 amino acids. Only the CDR3 region is kept as DNA, spanning 51 bases read in frame from base 1. TCR beta repertoires were profiled from peripheral blood of about a dozen young patients with multiple sclerosis to demonstrate the VDJtools post-analysis software. Multiple sclerosis patients were children and adolescents aged about 6 to 17 years. The source is a girl aged 5 to 17 with multiple sclerosis. Source material: blood. This chain is built from TRBV9 and TRBJ1-2; the D gene assignment is ambiguous. This receptor has the CDR3 CASSPHDWRNSNYGYTF. The nucleotides are TGTGCCAGCAGCCCCCACGACTGGAGGAACAGTAACTATGGCTACACCTTC.